This T cell receptor (beta chain) was recovered during a study of T cell responses to AZD1222 COVID-19 vaccine. Overall study results and limits: Donors in the cohort were predominantly white British and more often female, and clonal diversity was possibly underestimated.

Germline V gene lookup returns CDR1 SGHTA and CDR2 FQGNSA. The CDR3 length is 16 residues. Trimming shortened V by 5 bases and J by 2 bases, and 18 bases separated the two germline ends. Concerning this clone itself: The target antigen is unknown.

TCRdb's copy holds only in-frame clones and misses some; the assay was immunoSEQ multiplex PCR. Among around 150,000 clones listed, about 91% were seen once. This chain uses TRBV7-2 with TRBJ2-5; D perhaps matches TRBD1 (8 bases). The receptor's source is an adult in good health. The sample in question was peripheral blood, obtained on day 0 of MenACWY control vaccination. CDR3 nucleotides: TGTGCCAGCAGCCCGGGTACAGGGGGGGGGCAAGAGACCCAGTACTTC. Residues: CASSPGTGGGQETQYF.